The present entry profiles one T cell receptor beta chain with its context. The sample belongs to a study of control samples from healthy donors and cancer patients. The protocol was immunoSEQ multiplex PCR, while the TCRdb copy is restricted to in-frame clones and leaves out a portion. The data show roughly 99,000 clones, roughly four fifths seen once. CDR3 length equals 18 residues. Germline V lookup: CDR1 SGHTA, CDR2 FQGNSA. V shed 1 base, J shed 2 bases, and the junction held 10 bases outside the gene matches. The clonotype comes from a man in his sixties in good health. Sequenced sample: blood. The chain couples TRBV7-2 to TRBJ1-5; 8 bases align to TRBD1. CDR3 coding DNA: TGTGCCAGCAGCTTAGACGACTACCGGGACAGGCGCAATCAGCCCCAGCATTTT. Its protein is CASSLDDYRDRRNQPQHF.